This T cell receptor beta chain was retrieved from a study of T cells in Graves' hyperthyroidism and ophthalmopathy (dated by TCRdb to the late 2010s). Study-level background: Peripheral blood was sampled at the time of initial diagnosis, prior to any treatment. The approximately 100 discovery patients were randomly divided into training and test sets at a 7:3 ratio. According to the paper, TCR Vbeta CDR3 sequencing was carried out on 135 peripheral blood samples, which came from 40 to 45 ophthalmopathy, about 75 hyperthyroidism and approximately 17 progressor patients. Whether ophthalmopathy could be predicted prospectively was tested in an independent validation cohort made up of roughly 20 hyperthyroidism patients plus 17 patients who later progressed to ophthalmopathy. To identify TCR V-J signatures that set the groups apart, the researchers used a discovery cohort of about a hundred patients, made up of fewer than 50 with Graves' ophthalmopathy and about 59 with stable Graves' hyperthyroidism. After sampling, hyperthyroidism patients received methimazole starting at 30 mg daily, and ophthalmopathy patients received high-dose intravenous methylprednisolone. The study also compared thyroid tissue and blood T-cell repertoires from five or six Graves' hyperthyroidism patients. The full study reports these points: Most expanded thyroid clonotypes (frequency above 0.001) were also found in blood, which suggests that blood repertoires may mirror thyroid immune responses. During validation, the model predicted progression to ophthalmopathy a median of roughly 7.1 months ahead of onset, with more than 60% sensitivity and less than 85% specificity. A model built on a 13 V-J signature distinguished ophthalmopathy from stable hyperthyroidism, reaching around 87% sensitivity and 81.08% specificity in cross-validation and 80%/75% in testing. Sample size was not statistically predetermined, and investigators were not blinded to group allocation.

This clonotype was seen many times. Its recognized antigen is unknown. No much larger clonotype is one base removed from it; base qualities were not supplied. The TCR beta CDR3 regions were amplified from the RNA transcripts. The TCR CDR3 was subjected to a first round of RT-PCR using the HTBI primer set and the Qiagen OneStep RT-PCR kit. A second multiplex PCR round built the libraries, followed by size selection and purification. Libraries were sequenced paired-end with 100 bp reads on an Illumina HiSeq2000. As for the original processing: SOAPnuke was used to process the raw data, with reads discarded if the reads contained adapters or uncalled bases, had a mean Phred below 15, or lacked an exact constant-primer or identifier match. COPE v1.2.5 was used to merge the high-quality paired reads, and each unique nucleotide sequence was defined as a clonotype. Clonotypes were aligned to IMGT TRBV, TRBD and TRBJ reference segments using MiTCR v1.1. Analysis was restricted to V-J combinations with a frequency above 0.0001, which covered roughly 99% of repertoires. The TCS score was defined as F50 (clonal expansion) divided by E x V (chaos), with BLOSUM62-based TCRdist calculated between CDR3 peptides within each V-J. Welch's t-statistics and random forest reduced 500 to 550 V-J features to fewer than 15, which were used in a naive Bayes classifier (R e1071). Thyroid-blood repertoire similarity was quantified with the Morisita-Horn index. TCRdb handled the public reads itself, with Q25 trimming in fastp and clone calling in MiXCR, and kept productive beta chains. Here each entry gathers all rows of one CDR3 protein and keeps the most common genes and DNA. The V and J calls and clone size come from TCRdb's table, not from the authors' own analysis. The sample table shows hundreds of thousands of distinct CDR3 sequences, and about a third are seen once. Around a third of the sample belongs to the ten largest clones.

Stable Graves' hyperthyroidism was defined as no progression to ophthalmopathy during 18 months of follow-up. Hyperthyroidism patients were newly diagnosed, with disease duration under 2 months, and aged 18 to 65 years. Exclusion was applied to patients with uncontrolled infections, other autoimmune diseases, pregnancy or lactation. Diagnoses were established on the basis of clinical symptoms, serum thyroxine and TRAb, thyroid ultrasound, and orbital computed tomography. PBMCs were separated from roughly 9.3 ml of fresh peripheral blood using Ficoll-Paque density gradient centrifugation. Total RNA was extracted using Trizol reagent, and RNA quality was assessed on an Agilent 2100 Bioanalyzer. The germline V gene provides CDR1 MDHEN and CDR2 SYDVKM. V sheds 5 bases and J sheds 4 bases, leaving 9 bases between their ends. The CDR3, cysteine through phenylalanine, is 12 amino acids long. Only the CDR3 part of the read is kept: 36 bases, read in frame from the first base.

The source material was blood. The clonotype was recovered from a middle-aged woman with Graves' hyperthyroidism. This chain joins TRBV28 to TRBJ2-7, with no reliable assignment of the D segment. The DNA is TGTGCCAGCAGTGAGGTTCGATACGAGCAGTACTTC. Translated, it gives CASSEVRYEQYF.